One and the same sample provided the 17 T cell receptor beta chains below, sequenced in a study of CD8 T cells in ankylosing spondylitis (dated by TCRdb to about 2017). Libraries came from 5' RACE. Sequencer: Illumina HiSeq 2500. TCRdb handled the public reads itself, with Q25 trimming in fastp and clone calling in MiXCR, and kept productive beta chains. Entries that share a CDR3 protein sequence are merged under the most common genes and DNA. The sample records 200,000 to 300,000 distinct CDR3 sequences, about 10% of which are singletons. 6% to 8.5% of the sample lies in the top ten. Sequencing was carried out using blood, either unsorted or a sorted T cell fraction (not recorded which). The receptors derive from a male donor with ankylosing spondylitis or in good health (not recorded which).

The table lists this clonotype with many counts. This sequence joins TRBV28 and TRBJ2-5, with D unresolved. There are 14 residues in the CDR3. Germline V gene lookup returns CDR1 MDHEN and CDR2 SYDVKM. Trimming stripped 7 bases from V and 0 bases from J, with 12 bases between. In DNA form, the CDR3 reads TGTGCCAGCAAGGCAGCGCCGAACCAAGAGACCCAGTACTTC. It translates to CASKAAPNQETQYF.

The rearrangement uses TRBV12-3 or TRBV12-4 and TRBJ2-2; D is unclear. This CDR3 is built from 14 residues. V was clipped by 7 bases and J by 5 bases, with 14 bases between them. This chain's CDR3 is CASTPQPGTGELFF. The DNA of the CDR3 is TGTGCCAGCACCCCCCAGCCCGGGACCGGGGAGCTGTTTTTT.

The chain employs TRBV12-3 or TRBV12-4 and TRBJ1-5; 8 nucleotides align to TRBD1. V dropped 4 bases and J dropped 9; count of bases not matched to a gene: 11. The CDR3 has 15 amino acids. The CDR3 region is CASSSQGVPWAPQHF. The DNA of the CDR3 is TGTGCCAGCAGTTCACAGGGGGTCCCATGGGCGCCCCAGCATTTT.

This clonotype has at least ten counts. This chain joins TRBV3-1 and TRBJ2-7; 9 bases align to TRBD1. This CDR3 spans 16 amino acids. V shed 0 bases, J shed 5 bases, and the junction held 8 bases outside the gene matches. CDR1 and CDR2 from the germline V gene are LGHDT and YNNKEL (reference sequence). The CDR3 coding sequence is TGTGCCAGCAGCCAAGATGAATGGGGACAGGGCCACGAGCAGTACTTC. Its translation is CASSQDEWGQGHEQYF.

In this sample, this clonotype turned up a few times. The chain uses TRBV5-6 and TRBJ1-3; no clear D gene. There are 14 residues in the CDR3. The V gene's germline CDR1 is SGHDT and CDR2 YYEEEE. V was pared by 4 bases and J by 0 bases, with 8 bases between. In nucleotides, the CDR3 is TGTGCCAGCAGCCAGCTGGGCTCTGGAAACACCATATATTTT. It codes for CASSQLGSGNTIYF.

This clonotype occurred many times. V usage is TRBV5-1 and J usage is TRBJ2-2; D may be TRBD2 (6 bases). The V end was cut by 3 bases, the J end by 7 bases, with 19 bases between. In germline, CDR1 is SGHRS, CDR2 YFSETQ. The CDR3 loop spans 16 amino acids. CDR3 in amino acids: CASSSDEGLFGGELFF. Written as DNA, the CDR3 is TGCGCCAGCAGCTCCGACGAGGGACTCTTTGGCGGGGAGCTGTTTTTT.

The sample holds many counts of this clonotype. This rearrangement joins TRBV29-1 to TRBJ2-2; tentative D call: TRBD1 (7 bases). The CDR3 sequence is 13 residues long. V was shortened by 3 bases and J by 3 bases, with 8 bases between the two germline ends. CDR1 is SQVTM and CDR2 is ANQGSEA in the germline V gene. CDR3 nucleotides: TGCAGCGTTGACAGGGGGGACACCGGGGAGCTGTTTTTT. Protein: CSVDRGDTGELFF.

This clonotype showed up many times. The chain combines TRBV6-1 with TRBJ2-7, with 13 bases lining up with TRBD2. The CDR3 contains 15 residues. Germline loops: CDR1 MNHNS, CDR2 SASEGT. The V gene end was trimmed by 5 bases and the J gene end by 5 bases; junction bases not matched to a gene: 6. As DNA, the CDR3 is TGTGCCAGCAGTCAACTAGCGGGAGGGCCAGACGAGCAGTACTTC. Its protein is CASSQLAGGPDEQYF.

This clonotype showed up just a few times. The chain combines TRBV7-9 with TRBJ2-1, with 8 bases lining up with TRBD2. The CDR3 runs to 12 residues. V lost 5 bases and J lost 10; bases outside the gene matches: 4. Looked up from germline, CDR1 is SEHNR and CDR2 is FQNEAQ (reference sequence). The CDR3 DNA is TGTGCCAGCAGCCCGGGGGGGCAAGAGCAGTTCTTC. Encoded protein: CASSPGGQEQFF.

This clonotype was counted ten times or more. This chain uses TRBV29-1 with TRBJ1-5, with TRBD1 matching over 9 bases. CDR3 length equals 13 residues. Trimming cost V 4 bases and J 7 bases; bases outside gene matches: 5. The germline V gene encodes CDR1 SQVTM and CDR2 ANQGSEA. CDR3 in amino acids: CSVARDRDQPQHF. CDR3 bases: TGCAGCGTTGCCCGGGACAGGGACCAGCCCCAGCATTTT.

V and J are TRBV5-1 and TRBJ2-7; D may be TRBD1 (5 bases). Trimming shortened V by 4 bases and J by 3 bases, and 11 bases separated the two germline ends. There are 13 residues in the CDR3. Germline CDR1 is SGHRS and CDR2 is YFSETQ. In DNA, the CDR3 is TGCGCCAGCAGCGCACCTCAGGGCTACGAGCAGTACTTC. Protein product: CASSAPQGYEQYF. Supplemented by reference TRBV5-1 and TRBJ2-7, the full variable domain reads KAGVTQTPRYLIKTRGQQVTLSCSPISGHRSVSWYQQTPGQGLQFLFEYFSETQRNKGNFPGRFSGRQFSNSRSEMNVSTLELGDSALYLCASSAPQGYEQYFGPGTRLTVT.

The chain carries TRBV27 and TRBJ2-1; D is perhaps TRBD1 or TRBD2 (6 bases each). The CDR3 has 15 residues. From germline, CDR1 is MNHEY and CDR2 SMNVEV (reference sequence). The germline V and J ends were trimmed by 5 bases and 1 base, with 12 bases remaining between them. This CDR3 is CASSLGGRSYNEQFF. The DNA of the CDR3 is TGTGCCAGCAGTCTCGGGGGCCGGTCCTACAATGAGCAGTTCTTC.

In this sample, this clonotype turned up many times. The chain uses TRBV28 and TRBJ2-7; D possibly corresponds to TRBD2 (5 bases). The V end lost 4 bases, the J end lost 3 bases, and 19 bases lay between the germline ends. Germline CDR1 and CDR2: MDHEN and SYDVKM. CDR3 length: 16 amino acids. CDR3 nucleotide sequence: TGTGCCAGCAGTTCTCGACTAACCCGGAACTTCTACGAGCAGTACTTC. It encodes CASSSRLTRNFYEQYF.

Ten or more counts support this clonotype. The V call is TRBV6-5, the J call TRBJ1-1; a possible D gene is TRBD1 (5 bases). Germline CDR1 reads MNHEY; CDR2 reads SVGAGI. The CDR3 covers 14 residues. Trimming took off 5 bases at V and 6 bases at J, with 16 bases between the two ends. The CDR3 sequence is CASSTREGRAEAFF. CDR3 DNA sequence: TGTGCCAGCAGTACTCGGGAGGGACGGGCTGAAGCTTTCTTT.

The table lists this clonotype with many counts. The V and J genes are TRBV6-5 and TRBJ2-5; D might be TRBD1 (6 bases). The germline V gene encodes CDR1 MNHEY and CDR2 SVGAGI. The CDR3 has 17 residues. Trimming shortened V by 0 bases and J by 3 bases, and 17 bases separated the two germline ends. CDR3 DNA: TGTGCCAGCAGTTACTCTTACCGGACAGTCAGAGAAGAGACCCAGTACTTC. Translated: CASSYSYRTVREETQYF.

The rearrangement links TRBV4-2 to TRBJ1-2; no firm D call. CDR1 is LGHNA, CDR2 YNFKEQ, per germline. V shed 1 base and J shed 4 bases, with 13 bases lying between them. This CDR3 has 15 amino acids. This chain's CDR3 is CASSQAPTFFYGYTF. CDR3 coding DNA: TGTGCCAGCAGCCAAGCCCCGACTTTTTTCTATGGCTACACCTTC.

This clonotype occurred many times. V and J are TRBV7-6 and TRBJ2-3, with 8 bases identical to TRBD1. Germline loops: CDR1 SGHVS, CDR2 FNYEAQ. The CDR3 is made up of 15 amino acids. Trimming took 5 bases from V and 5 from J; bases not matched to a gene: 9. The CDR3 spells CASSQQGAGKDTQYF. The CDR3 bases are TGTGCCAGCAGCCAGCAGGGGGCGGGAAAAGATACGCAGTATTTT.